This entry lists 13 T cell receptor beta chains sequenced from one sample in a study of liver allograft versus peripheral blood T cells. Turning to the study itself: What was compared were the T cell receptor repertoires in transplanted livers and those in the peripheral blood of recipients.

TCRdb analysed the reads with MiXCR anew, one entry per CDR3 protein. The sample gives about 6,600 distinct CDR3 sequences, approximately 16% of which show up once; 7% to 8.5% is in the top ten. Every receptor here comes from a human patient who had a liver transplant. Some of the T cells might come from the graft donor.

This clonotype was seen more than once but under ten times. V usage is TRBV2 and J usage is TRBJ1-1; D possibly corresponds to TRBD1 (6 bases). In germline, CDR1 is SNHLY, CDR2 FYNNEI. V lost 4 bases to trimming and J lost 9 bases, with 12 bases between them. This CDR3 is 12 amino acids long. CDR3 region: CASSAYRAQAFF. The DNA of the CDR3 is TGTGCCAGCAGTGCTTACAGGGCTCAAGCTTTCTTT. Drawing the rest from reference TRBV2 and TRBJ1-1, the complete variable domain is EPEVTQTPSHQVTQMGQEVILRCVPISNHLYFYWYRQILGQKVEFLVSFYNNEISEKSEIFDDQFSVERPDGSNFTLKIRSTKLEDSAMYFCASSAYRAQAFFGQGTRLTVV.

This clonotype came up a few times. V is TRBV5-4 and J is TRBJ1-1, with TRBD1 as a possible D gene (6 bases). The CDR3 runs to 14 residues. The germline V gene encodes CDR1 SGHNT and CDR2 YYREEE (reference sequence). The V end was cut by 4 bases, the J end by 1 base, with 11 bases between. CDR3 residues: CASSLDSQNTEAFF. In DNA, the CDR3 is TGTGCCAGCAGCCTGGACAGTCAGAACACTGAAGCTTTCTTT.

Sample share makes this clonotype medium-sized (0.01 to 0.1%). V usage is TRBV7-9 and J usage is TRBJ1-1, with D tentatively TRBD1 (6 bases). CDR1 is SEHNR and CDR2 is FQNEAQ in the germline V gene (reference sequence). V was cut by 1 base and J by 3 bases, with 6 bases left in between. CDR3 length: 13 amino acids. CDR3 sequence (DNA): TGTGCCAGCAGCTTAGACAGGGACACTGAAGCTTTCTTT. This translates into CASSLDRDTEAFF.

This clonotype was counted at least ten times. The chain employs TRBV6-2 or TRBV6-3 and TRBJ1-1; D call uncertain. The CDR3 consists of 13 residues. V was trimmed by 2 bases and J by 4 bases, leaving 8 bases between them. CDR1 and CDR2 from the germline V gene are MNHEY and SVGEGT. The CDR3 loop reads CASSYRDGTEAFF. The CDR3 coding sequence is TGTGCCAGCAGTTACCGCGACGGCACTGAAGCTTTCTTT.

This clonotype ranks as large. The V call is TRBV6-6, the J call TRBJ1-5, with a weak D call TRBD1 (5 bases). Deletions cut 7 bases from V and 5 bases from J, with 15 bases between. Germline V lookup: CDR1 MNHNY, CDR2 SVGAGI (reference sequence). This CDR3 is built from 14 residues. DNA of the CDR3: TGTGCCAGCACTCCAAGTGGGGGGGATCAGCCCCAGCATTTT. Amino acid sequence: CASTPSGGDQPQHF.

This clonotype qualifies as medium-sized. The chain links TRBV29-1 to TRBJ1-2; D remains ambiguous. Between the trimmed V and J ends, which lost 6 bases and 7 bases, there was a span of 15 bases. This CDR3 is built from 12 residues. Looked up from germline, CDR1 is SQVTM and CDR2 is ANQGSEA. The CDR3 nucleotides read TGCAGCGTCTGGAAGGGCCGGAGTGGCTACACCTTC. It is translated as CSVWKGRSGYTF.

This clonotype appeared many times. CDR3 DNA: TGTGCCAGCAGTTACTATGGATACTTGAACACTGAAGCTTTCTTT. Translated: CASSYYGYLNTEAFF. This sequence joins TRBV6-5 and TRBJ1-1; D gene uncertain. Between the trimmed V and J ends, which lost 1 base and 0 bases, there was a span of 9 bases. From germline, CDR1 is MNHEY and CDR2 SVGAGI. This CDR3 spans 15 amino acids.

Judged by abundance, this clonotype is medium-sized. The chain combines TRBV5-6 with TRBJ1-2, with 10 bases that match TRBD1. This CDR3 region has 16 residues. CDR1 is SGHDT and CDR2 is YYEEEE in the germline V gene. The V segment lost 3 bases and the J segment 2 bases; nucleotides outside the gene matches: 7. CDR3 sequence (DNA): TGTGCCAGCAGCTCCCTCCCGGGACAGGGGAACTATGGCTACACCTTC. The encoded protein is CASSSLPGQGNYGYTF. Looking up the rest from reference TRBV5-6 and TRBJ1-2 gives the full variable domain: DAGVTQSPTHLIKTRGQQVTLRCSPKSGHDTVSWYQQALGQGPQFIFQYYEEEERQRGNFPDRFSGHQFPNYSSELNVNALLLGDSALYLCASSSLPGQGNYGYTFGSGTRLTVV.

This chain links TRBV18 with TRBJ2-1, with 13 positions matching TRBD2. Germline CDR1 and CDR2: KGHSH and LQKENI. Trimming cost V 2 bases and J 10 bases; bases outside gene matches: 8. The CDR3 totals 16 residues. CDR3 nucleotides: TGTGCCAGCTCACCATTTACTAGCGGGGGGGCGGAAGAGCAGTTCTTC. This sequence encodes CASSPFTSGGAEEQFF.

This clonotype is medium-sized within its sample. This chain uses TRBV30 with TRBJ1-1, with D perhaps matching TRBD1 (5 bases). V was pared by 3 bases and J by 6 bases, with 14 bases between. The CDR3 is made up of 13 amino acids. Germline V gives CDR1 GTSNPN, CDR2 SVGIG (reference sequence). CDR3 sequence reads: CAWRTEAWSEAFF. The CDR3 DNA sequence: TGTGCCTGGAGGACAGAGGCATGGTCTGAAGCTTTCTTT. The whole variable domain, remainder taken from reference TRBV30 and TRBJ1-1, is SQTIHQWPATLVQPVGSPLSLECTVEGTSNPNLYWYRQAAGRGLQLLFYSVGIGQISSEVPQNLSASRPQDRQFILSSKKLLLSDSGFYLCAWRTEAWSEAFFGQGTRLTVV.

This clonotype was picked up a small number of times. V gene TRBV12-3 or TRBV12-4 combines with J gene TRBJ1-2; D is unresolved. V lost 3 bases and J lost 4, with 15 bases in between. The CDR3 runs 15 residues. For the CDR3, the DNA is TGTGCCAGCAGTTTGGGCACCCCGAGAACCTATGGCTACACCTTC. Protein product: CASSLGTPRTYGYTF.

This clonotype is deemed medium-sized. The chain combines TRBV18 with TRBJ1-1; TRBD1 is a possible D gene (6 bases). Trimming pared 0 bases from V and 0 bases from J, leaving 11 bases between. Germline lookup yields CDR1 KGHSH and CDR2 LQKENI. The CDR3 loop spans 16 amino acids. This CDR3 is CASSPPGGYMNTEAFF. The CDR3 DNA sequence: TGTGCCAGCTCACCACCAGGGGGGTATATGAACACTGAAGCTTTCTTT.

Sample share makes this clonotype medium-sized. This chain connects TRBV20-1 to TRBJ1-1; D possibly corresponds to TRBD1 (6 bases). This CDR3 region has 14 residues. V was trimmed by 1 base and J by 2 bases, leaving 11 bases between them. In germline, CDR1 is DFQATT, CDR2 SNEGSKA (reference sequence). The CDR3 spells CSARGTGPNTEAFF. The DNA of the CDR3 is TGCAGTGCTAGAGGAACAGGGCCTAACACTGAAGCTTTCTTT.